This TCR beta chain was identified in a study of control samples from healthy donors and cancer patients. CDR3 length: 15 residues. Per the germline V gene, CDR1 is MGHRA and CDR2 is YSYEKL. V was trimmed by 2 bases and J by 8 bases, leaving 15 bases between them. Generated by immunoSEQ multiplex PCR, the TCRdb table keeps only in-frame clones and is missing some. Of some 130,000 clones in the sample, roughly 92% were seen once. The sample was blood. The clonotype was recovered from a man younger than 30 in good health. The chain has TRBV4-1 and TRBJ1-4, with TRBD1 as a possible D gene (5 bases). CDR3 sequence reads: CASSQWGRGPEKLFF. The CDR3 DNA is TGCGCCAGCAGCCAATGGGGACGAGGGCCGGAAAAACTGTTTTTT.